Below, 27 T cell receptor beta chains from the same sample are listed, as sequenced in a study of sequential checkpoint blockade in melanoma (dated by TCRdb to between 2018 and 2020). Library prep was done by the immunoSEQ multiplex PCR assay. As stored in TCRdb, this immuneACCESS dataset retains in-frame rearrangements with V and J assigned. A fraction of the clones does not appear; measured against another copy, unresolved V genes explain less than half of the discrepancy, and the remainder lacks a known reason. This sample gives roughly 20,000 clones in total; 26% of them show up just once. The biggest ten clones account for around 7.2% of the sample. In light of the paper, this sample's treatment or condition label describes: randomized to nivolumab then ipilimumab (arm A) or the reverse (arm B). The input for sequencing was tumor tissue (inferred from file names), taken from a patient given nivolumab and ipilimumab in sequence. The receptor set was obtained from a human donor with melanoma.

This rearrangement joins TRBV28 to TRBJ2-5; D not resolved. CDR1 and CDR2 (germline): MDHEN, SYDVKM. Trimming stripped 3 bases from V and 2 bases from J, with 13 bases between. The CDR3 loop spans 15 amino acids. CDR3 nucleotide sequence: TGTGCCAGCAGTTTTAAGGGCGGATGGCAAGAGACCCAGTACTTC. Protein sequence: CASSFKGGWQETQYF. Full variable domain (remainder filled in from reference TRBV28 and TRBJ2-5): DVKVTQSSRYLVKRTGEKVFLECVQDMDHENMFWYRQDPGLGLRLIYFSYDVKMKEKGDIPEGYSVSREKKERFSLILESASTNQTSMYLCASSFKGGWQETQYFGPGTRLLVL.

This rearrangement joins TRBV16 to TRBJ1-2, with D unresolved. The germline gives CDR1 KGHSY, CDR2 FQNENV. V lost 0 bases and J 0 bases, leaving 11 bases between the germline ends. This CDR3 comprises 16 residues. The CDR3 DNA reads TGTGCCAGCAGCCAATCGTATCCAACAGCTAACTATGGCTACACCTTC. Residues: CASSQSYPTANYGYTF.

This chain connects TRBV11-3 to TRBJ1-3; the D gene is possibly TRBD1 (6 bases). Germline-derived CDR1 and CDR2 are SGHNT and YENEEA. CDR3 size: 16 residues. Deletions cut 5 bases from V and 0 bases from J, with 14 bases between. CDR3 DNA: TGTGCCAGCAGCGCAAGTCAGGGGTACTCTGGAAACACCATATATTTT. It is translated as CASSASQGYSGNTIYF.

This clone came up a few times. This chain joins TRBV6-8 and TRBJ1-5; TRBD1 is a possible D gene (6 bases). CDR1 and CDR2 from the germline V gene are MNHGY and SAAAGT. The CDR3 is 16 residues long. With 5 bases removed from V and 4 bases from J, the gap between germline ends came to 18 bases. This CDR3 reads CASSVDRDIPNQPQHF. The CDR3 region has the DNA TGTGCCAGCAGTGTAGACCGGGACATCCCAAATCAGCCCCAGCATTTT.

V gene TRBV7-1 combines with J gene TRBJ2-6, with no clear D. TRBV7-1 is labeled an ORF, and its function is uncertain. This CDR3 is 13 amino acids long. Trimming left V 5 bases short and J 4 bases short, with 6 bases between. CDR3 bases: TGTGCCAGCAGCGGTGACGGGGCCAACGTCCTGACTTTC. It codes for CASSGDGANVLTF.

This clone has at least ten counts. The V gene is TRBV11-3, the J gene TRBJ2-7, with 8 bases fitting TRBD1. The CDR3 consists of 14 residues. In germline, CDR1 is SGHNT, CDR2 YENEEA. J gave up 2 bases and V 0 bases, and 0 bases lay outside the gene matches. CDR3 nucleotides: TGTGCCAGCAGCTTAGAACAGGGGGCCTACGAGCAGTACTTC. Its protein product is CASSLEQGAYEQYF.

This clone was picked up a small number of times. The chain carries TRBV28 and TRBJ1-2, with D tentatively TRBD1 (6 bases). Looked up from germline, CDR1 is MDHEN and CDR2 is SYDVKM. V lost 11 bases, J lost 2 bases, and 12 bases lay in between. CDR3 length: 12 amino acids. The DNA of the CDR3 is TGTGCCGTACAGGGAAGAAACTATGGCTACACCTTC. The encoded protein is CAVQGRNYGYTF.

In its sample, this clone was seen many times. The genes are TRBV11-3 and TRBJ2-5; maybe TRBD2 (6 bases). Between the trimmed V and J ends, which lost 5 bases and 3 bases, there was a span of 13 bases. CDR1 and CDR2 from the germline V gene are SGHNT and YENEEA. This CDR3 comprises 14 residues. As DNA, the CDR3 is TGTGCCAGCAGCCGTAATCGGGGGAAAGAGACCCAGTACTTC. It is translated as CASSRNRGKETQYF. Looking up the rest from reference TRBV11-3 and TRBJ2-5 gives the full variable domain: EAGVVQSPRYKIIEKKQPVAFWCNPISGHNTLYWYLQNLGQGPELLIRYENEEAVDDSQLPKDRFSAERLKGVDSTLKIQPAELGDSAVYLCASSRNRGKETQYFGPGTRLLVL.

The genes are TRBV6-8 and TRBJ2-7; D is uncertain. V was clipped by 7 bases and J by 6 bases, with 13 bases between them. The CDR3 loop spans 12 amino acids. Germline-derived CDR1 and CDR2 are MNHGY and SAAAGT. The CDR3 region has the DNA TGTGCCAGCACCGGAACCATTTCCGAGCAGTACTTC. It is translated as CASTGTISEQYF.

The rearrangement links TRBV30 to TRBJ2-2; 9 bases fit TRBD1. The CDR3 totals 14 residues. CDR1 is GTSNPN and CDR2 is SVGIG in the germline V gene (reference sequence). V lost 5 bases and J lost 4; bases outside the gene matches: 5. This chain's CDR3 is CAWGLTGGTGELFF. CDR3 DNA: TGTGCCTGGGGGTTGACAGGGGGCACCGGGGAGCTGTTTTTT.

The CDR3: CASSRSGGPTDTQYF. Written as DNA, the CDR3 is TGCGCCAGCAGCCGATCCGGGGGGCCCACAGATACGCAGTATTTT. The chain uses TRBV4-1 and TRBJ2-3; the D gene is possibly TRBD2 (7 bases). This CDR3 comprises 15 residues. Trimming stripped 4 bases from V and 2 bases from J, with 13 bases between. The germline V gene encodes CDR1 MGHRA and CDR2 YSYEKL.

A few counts support this clone. The chain joins TRBV9 to TRBJ2-7; D tentatively fits TRBD1 or TRBD2 (5 bases each). The germline V gene encodes CDR1 SGDLS and CDR2 YYNGEE. The CDR3 has 14 amino acids. V was clipped by 3 bases and J by 6 bases, with 16 bases between them. CDR3 DNA sequence: TGTGCCAGCAGCGGTCGCAGGGAGAAAGGCGAGCAGTACTTC. It encodes CASSGRREKGEQYF.

The V gene is TRBV5-1, the J gene TRBJ2-2, with TRBD2 identical over 11 bases. This CDR3 comprises 18 residues. From germline, CDR1 is SGHRS and CDR2 YFSETQ. Unmatched junction bases numbered 9, after V lost 0 bases and J lost 5 bases. The CDR3, as DNA: TGCGCCAGCAGCTTGGGAGCTAGCGGGGGGCCCGGGACCGGGGAGCTGTTTTTT. It specifies CASSLGASGGPGTGELFF.

This rearrangement joins TRBV18 to TRBJ2-2; no clear D. The length of the CDR3 is 15 residues. Germline CDR1 reads KGHSH; CDR2 reads LQKENI. The V end lost 3 bases, the J end lost 0 bases, and 8 bases lay between the germline ends. DNA of the CDR3: TGTGCCAGCTCACCGCGGTCGACGAACACCGGGGAGCTGTTTTTT. Its translation: CASSPRSTNTGELFF. The entire variable domain, with the rest obtained from reference TRBV18 and TRBJ2-2, is as follows: NAGVMQNPRHLVRRRGQEARLRCSPMKGHSHVYWYRQLPEEGLKFMVYLQKENIIDESGMPKERFSAEFPKEGPSILRIQQVVRGDSAAYFCASSPRSTNTGELFFGEGSRLTVL.

The chain joins TRBV19 to TRBJ1-4, with 8 bases fitting TRBD1. This CDR3 comprises 15 residues. The germline CDR1 and CDR2 sequences are LNHDA and SQIVND (reference sequence). V shed 8 bases, J shed 5 bases, and the junction held 10 bases outside the gene matches. CDR3 region: CASSMLDRVNEKLFF. For the CDR3, the DNA is TGTGCCAGTTCCATGTTGGACAGGGTCAATGAAAAACTGTTTTTT.

This clone has a count of ten or more. The chain has TRBV6-8 and TRBJ2-5; 9 nucleotides align to TRBD1. Unmatched junction bases numbered 4, after V lost 4 bases and J lost 4 bases. CDR3 size: 14 residues. Germline V CDR1 and CDR2: MNHGY, SAAAGT. The CDR3 sequence: CASSLQGAGETQYF. The CDR3 DNA is TGTGCCAGCAGTTTACAGGGGGCAGGAGAGACCCAGTACTTC.

This clone has more than one count but fewer than ten. The rearrangement joins TRBV15 to TRBJ2-7; perhaps TRBD1 as D (7 bases). The CDR3 runs 17 residues. Trimming removed 1 base from V and 0 bases from J, with 16 bases in between. The V gene's germline CDR1 is LNHNV and CDR2 YYDKDF (reference sequence). The CDR3 loop reads CATSRARGDSLSYEQYF. DNA of the CDR3: TGTGCCACCAGCAGAGCTAGGGGGGACAGCCTCTCCTACGAGCAGTACTTC.

A few counts support this clone. The V and J genes are TRBV18 and TRBJ1-1; D ambiguous. In germline, CDR1 is KGHSH, CDR2 LQKENI. This CDR3 is built from 12 residues. Trimming took off 1 base at V and 5 bases at J, with 5 bases between the two ends. The CDR3 spells CASSPQGTEAFF. DNA for the CDR3: TGTGCCAGCTCACCACAGGGTACTGAAGCTTTCTTT.

The chain couples TRBV5-1 to TRBJ2-7; D may correspond to TRBD1 or TRBD2 (6 bases each). The CDR3 spans 15 residues. Per germline, CDR1 SGHRS and CDR2 YFSETQ. V was clipped by 0 bases and J by 1 base, with 11 bases between them. CDR3 region: CASSLEGGGSYEQYF. The CDR3 DNA sequence: TGCGCCAGCAGCTTGGAGGGGGGCGGATCCTACGAGCAGTACTTC.

This chain links TRBV12-2 with TRBJ2-2; the table assigns TRBD2, which was not confirmed against the DNA. TRBV12-2 is deemed a pseudogene. The CDR3 has 17 residues. The CDR3 DNA reads as TGTGCCAGTCCCAAAACTAGCGGCGGGGGGGCCTCCGGGGAGCTGTTTTTT. Its protein is CASPKTSGGGASGELFF.

This clone has a count of ten or more. This chain links TRBV23-1 with TRBJ2-1; 10 bases match TRBD1. TRBV23-1 is an ORF; its function is uncertain. J lost 4 bases, V lost 6 bases, and 12 bases had no gene match. The CDR3 contains 17 residues. CDR3 in amino acids: CASSQSPGQGFYNEQFF. As DNA, the CDR3 is TGCGCCAGCAGCCAGTCACCGGGACAGGGGTTTTACAATGAGCAGTTCTTC.

The rearrangement joins TRBV19 to TRBJ1-1; D may be TRBD1 (6 bases). Germline lookup yields CDR1 LNHDA and CDR2 SQIVND (reference sequence). Trimming pared 5 bases from V and 4 bases from J, leaving 14 bases between. This CDR3 region has 14 residues. The CDR3 is CASSPGGGSTEAFF. CDR3 coding DNA: TGTGCCAGTAGTCCCGGCGGGGGCTCCACTGAAGCTTTCTTT.

The J gene is TRBJ2-3, the V gene TRBV19; D gene uncertain. The germline V and J ends were trimmed by 10 bases and 7 bases, with 18 bases remaining between them. The CDR3 sequence is 13 residues long. In germline, CDR1 is LNHDA, CDR2 SQIVND (reference sequence). The CDR3 loop reads CATKRPQANTQYF. The CDR3 bases are TGTGCCACCAAAAGGCCCCAGGCGAATACGCAGTATTTT. Full variable domain (outside the CDR3, taken from reference TRBV19 and TRBJ2-3): DGGITQSPKYLFRKEGQNVTLSCEQNLNHDAMYWYRQDPGQGLRLIYYSQIVNDFQKGDIAEGYSVSREKKESFPLTVTSAQKNPTAFYLCATKRPQANTQYFGPGTRLTVL.

This clone was seen many times. The rearrangement joins TRBV9 to TRBJ1-1; 10 nucleotides match TRBD1. Germline V gene data show CDR1 as SGDLS and CDR2 as YYNGEE. V lost 2 bases, J lost 3 bases, and 4 bases stayed unmatched. The CDR3 is 15 amino acids. The CDR3 DNA follows: TGTGCCAGCAGCGTTCAAGGGACAGGGGACACTGAAGCTTTCTTT. The encoded protein is CASSVQGTGDTEAFF.

The chain links TRBV30 to TRBJ1-5; D not resolved. Germline-derived CDR1 and CDR2 are GTSNPN and SVGIG (reference sequence). Trimming cost V 0 bases and J 2 bases, with 2 bases left between them. The CDR3 is 12 amino acids. DNA for the CDR3: TGTGCCTGGAGTGTAGGCAATCAGCCCCAGCATTTT. This sequence encodes CAWSVGNQPQHF. Combining the CDR3 with reference TRBV30 and TRBJ1-5 gives the whole variable domain SQTIHQWPATLVQPVGSPLSLECTVEGTSNPNLYWYRQAAGRGLQLLFYSVGIGQISSEVPQNLSASRPQDRQFILSSKKLLLSDSGFYLCAWSVGNQPQHFGDGTRLSIL.

The V call is TRBV19, the J call TRBJ1-2, with 7 bases lining up with TRBD1. In germline, CDR1 is LNHDA, CDR2 SQIVND (reference sequence). This CDR3 has 14 amino acids. Trimming removed 6 bases from V and 4 bases from J; junction bases left unmatched: 8. The CDR3 DNA reads as TGTGCCAGTAGGGGGACAGCTTCGGGCTATGGCTACACCTTC. It codes for CASRGTASGYGYTF.

V and J are TRBV6-8 and TRBJ1-5; D unresolved. This CDR3 is 13 amino acids long. Germline CDR1 and CDR2: MNHGY and SAAAGT. V shed 4 bases and J shed 1 base, with 5 bases lying between them. As DNA, the CDR3 is TGTGCCAGCAGTTGGGAGAGCAATCAGCCCCAGCATTTT. Encoded protein: CASSWESNQPQHF.